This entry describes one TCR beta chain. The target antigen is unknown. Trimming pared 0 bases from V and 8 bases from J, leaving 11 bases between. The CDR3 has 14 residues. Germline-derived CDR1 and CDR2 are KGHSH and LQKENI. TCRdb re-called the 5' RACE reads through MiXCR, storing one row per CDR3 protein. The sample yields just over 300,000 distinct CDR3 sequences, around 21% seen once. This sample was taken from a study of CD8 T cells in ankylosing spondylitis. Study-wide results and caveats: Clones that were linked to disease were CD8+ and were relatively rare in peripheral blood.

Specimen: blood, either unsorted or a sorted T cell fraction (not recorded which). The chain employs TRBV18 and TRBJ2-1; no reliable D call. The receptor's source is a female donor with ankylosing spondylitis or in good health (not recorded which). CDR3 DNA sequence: TGTGCCAGCTCACCACCGTTGGTAGTCGATGAGCAGTTCTTC. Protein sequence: CASSPPLVVDEQFF.